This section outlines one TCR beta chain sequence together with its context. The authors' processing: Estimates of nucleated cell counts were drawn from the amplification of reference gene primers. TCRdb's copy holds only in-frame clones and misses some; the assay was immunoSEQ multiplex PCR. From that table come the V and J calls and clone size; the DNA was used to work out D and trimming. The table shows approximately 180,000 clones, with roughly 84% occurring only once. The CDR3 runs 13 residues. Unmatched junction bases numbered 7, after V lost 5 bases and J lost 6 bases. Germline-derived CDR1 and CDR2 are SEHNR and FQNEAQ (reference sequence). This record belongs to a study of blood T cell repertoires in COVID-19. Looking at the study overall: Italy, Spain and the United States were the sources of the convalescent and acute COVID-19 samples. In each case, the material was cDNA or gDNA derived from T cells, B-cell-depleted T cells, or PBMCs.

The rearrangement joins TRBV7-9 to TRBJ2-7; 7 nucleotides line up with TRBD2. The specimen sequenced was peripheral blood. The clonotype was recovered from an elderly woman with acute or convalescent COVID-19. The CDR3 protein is CASSMDGGGEQYF. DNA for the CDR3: TGTGCCAGCAGCATGGACGGCGGGGGCGAGCAGTACTTC.